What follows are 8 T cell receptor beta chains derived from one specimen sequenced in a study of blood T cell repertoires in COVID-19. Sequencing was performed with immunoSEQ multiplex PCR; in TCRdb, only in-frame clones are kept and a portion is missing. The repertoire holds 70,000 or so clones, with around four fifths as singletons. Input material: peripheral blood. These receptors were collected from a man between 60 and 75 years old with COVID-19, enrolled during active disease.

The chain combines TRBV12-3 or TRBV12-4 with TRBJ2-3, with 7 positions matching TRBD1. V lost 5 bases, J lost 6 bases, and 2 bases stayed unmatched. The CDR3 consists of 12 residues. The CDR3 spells CASSLQGDTQYF. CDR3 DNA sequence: TGTGCCAGCAGTCTACAGGGGGATACGCAGTATTTT.

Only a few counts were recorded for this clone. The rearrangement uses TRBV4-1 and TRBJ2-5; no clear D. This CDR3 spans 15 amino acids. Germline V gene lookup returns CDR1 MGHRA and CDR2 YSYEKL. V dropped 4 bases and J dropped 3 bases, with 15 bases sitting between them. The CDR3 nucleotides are TGCGCCAGCAGCCCTCTTGGGTCAGAGGAAGAGACCCAGTACTTC. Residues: CASSPLGSEEETQYF.

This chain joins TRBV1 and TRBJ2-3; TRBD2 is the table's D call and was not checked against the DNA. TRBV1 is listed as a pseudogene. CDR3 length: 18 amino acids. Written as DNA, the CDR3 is TGCACCAGCAGCCATCGGCTAGCGGGGCCCAATAGCACAGATACGCAGTATTTT. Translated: CTSSHRLAGPNSTDTQYF.

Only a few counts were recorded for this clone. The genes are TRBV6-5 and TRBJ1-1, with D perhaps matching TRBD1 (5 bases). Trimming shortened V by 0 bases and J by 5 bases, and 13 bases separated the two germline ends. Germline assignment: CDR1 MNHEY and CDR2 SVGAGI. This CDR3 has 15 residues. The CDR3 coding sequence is TGTGCCAGCAGTTACTCCCCAGGCGGGGGTACTGAAGCTTTCTTT. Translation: CASSYSPGGGTEAFF.

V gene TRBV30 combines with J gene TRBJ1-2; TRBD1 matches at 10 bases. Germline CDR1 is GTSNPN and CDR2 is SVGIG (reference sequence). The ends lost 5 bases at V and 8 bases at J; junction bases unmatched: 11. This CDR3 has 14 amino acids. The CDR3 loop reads CAWSPAGQGEGYTF. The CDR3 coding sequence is TGTGCCTGGTCCCCTGCCGGACAGGGGGAGGGCTACACCTTC.

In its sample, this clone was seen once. DNA for the CDR3: TGTGCCAGCAGCTCCCTAGCGGGAGGTTCCCGCGAGCAGTACTTC. It translates to CASSSLAGGSREQYF. The chain has TRBV11-2 and TRBJ2-7, with TRBD2 matching 11 bases. Germline CDR1 reads SGHAT; CDR2 reads FQNNGV. The V and J ends lost 4 bases and 6 bases, in that order; junction bases with no gene match: 8. The CDR3 contains 15 residues.

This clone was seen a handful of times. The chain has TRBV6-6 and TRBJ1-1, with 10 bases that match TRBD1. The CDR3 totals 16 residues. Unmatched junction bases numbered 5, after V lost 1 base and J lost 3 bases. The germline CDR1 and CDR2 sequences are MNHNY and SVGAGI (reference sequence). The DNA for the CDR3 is TGTGCCAGCAGTTACTGGGGGGACAGGGGATACACTGAAGCTTTCTTT. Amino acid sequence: CASSYWGDRGYTEAFF.

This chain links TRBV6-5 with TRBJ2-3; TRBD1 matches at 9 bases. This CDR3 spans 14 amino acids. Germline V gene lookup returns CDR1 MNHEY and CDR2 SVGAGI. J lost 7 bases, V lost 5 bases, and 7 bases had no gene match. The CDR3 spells CASSTPGQGYTQYF. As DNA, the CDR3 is TGTGCCAGCAGTACCCCGGGACAGGGCTATACGCAGTATTTT.